Below are 7 T cell receptor beta chains sequenced from a single sample in a study of T cell responses to AZD1222 COVID-19 vaccine. Sequencing was performed with immunoSEQ multiplex PCR; in TCRdb, only in-frame clones are kept and a portion is missing. The sample has 100,000 to 150,000 clones, over 75% seen once. The source material was peripheral blood, sampled on day 0 of AZD1222 vaccination. All receptors come from an adult in good health.

The rearrangement uses TRBV25-1 and TRBJ1-2; 7 bases are shared with TRBD1. This CDR3 is built from 16 residues. Germline trimming cut 3 bases from V and 6 bases from J; bases unmatched to any gene: 13. From germline, CDR1 is MGHDK and CDR2 SYGVNS. CDR3 sequence reads: CASSEGGQWGWHGYTF. DNA of the CDR3: TGTGCCAGCAGTGAGGGGGGACAGTGGGGTTGGCATGGCTACACCTTC.

The chain employs TRBV6-5 and TRBJ1-2, with 7 bases fitting TRBD1. This CDR3 is built from 15 residues. Germline-derived CDR1 and CDR2 are MNHEY and SVGAGI. V lost 0 bases to trimming and J lost 8 bases; unmatched junction nucleotides: 9. CDR3 loop: CASSYSGLGGSGYTF. As DNA, the CDR3 is TGTGCCAGCAGTTACTCGGGTTTAGGGGGCTCGGGCTACACCTTC.

The chain is built from TRBV7-2 and TRBJ2-1; no clear D. The CDR3 is 13 residues long. V was shortened by 1 base and J by 6 bases, with 7 bases between the two germline ends. CDR1 and CDR2 from the germline V gene are SGHTA and FQGNSA. In DNA, the CDR3 is TGTGCCAGCAGCTTAGATAGGAGCAATGAGCAGTTCTTC. This sequence encodes CASSLDRSNEQFF.

This clone has a single count. The genes are TRBV18 and TRBJ2-2; 10 nucleotides agree with TRBD1. Unmatched junction bases numbered 6, after V lost 1 base and J lost 4 bases. The CDR3 spans 17 residues. The germline gives CDR1 KGHSH, CDR2 LQKENI. CDR3 in amino acids: CASSPRPGTGATGELFF. DNA of the CDR3: TGTGCCAGCTCACCACGGCCAGGGACAGGGGCCACCGGGGAGCTGTTTTTT.

This sequence joins TRBV5-5 and TRBJ2-2, with D maybe TRBD2 (5 bases). The CDR3 has 15 amino acids. The V gene lost 1 base and the J gene lost 2 bases, with 9 bases spanning the gap. The germline V gene encodes CDR1 SGHKS and CDR2 YYEKEE (reference sequence). CDR3 loop: CASSLTGINTGELFF. The CDR3 DNA follows: TGTGCCAGCAGCTTGACCGGGATCAACACCGGGGAGCTGTTTTTT.

This clone has a single count. Other nucleotide sequences from this sample produce the same CDR3. The CDR3 region is CASSPRESSYNSPLHF. The CDR3 region has the DNA TGCGCCAGCAGCCCAAGGGAGAGCTCCTATAATTCACCCCTCCACTTT. The V and J genes are TRBV4-1 and TRBJ1-6; no firm D call. The CDR3 covers 16 residues. V dropped 4 bases and J dropped 0 bases, with 10 bases sitting between them. CDR1 MGHRA and CDR2 YSYEKL come from the germline V gene.

The chain combines TRBV5-1 with TRBJ2-5; D may correspond to TRBD1 or TRBD2 (5 bases each). CDR1 and CDR2 from the germline V gene are SGHRS and YFSETQ. Trimming removed 7 bases at V and 2 bases at J, with 24 bases between. CDR3 size: 17 residues. The CDR3 sequence is CASHRGTGANTQETQYF. CDR3 nucleotides: TGCGCCAGCCATCGTGGGACCGGGGCGAATACACAAGAGACCCAGTACTTC.